A single sample gave rise to the 2 T cell receptor beta chains below, sequenced in a study of blood T cell repertoires in COVID-19 (dated by TCRdb to the early 2020s). Receptor amplification or capture employed the immunoSEQ multiplex PCR assay. TCRdb holds this immuneACCESS table with in-frame rearrangements only. Some clones are missing; in checked studies, unresolved V genes explain under half, and the rest has no known cause. The sample has some 260,000 clones on record, around nine tenths of them singletons. Over 1.1% of the sample is in the top ten clones. Sequencing was carried out using peripheral blood. The receptors stem from an elderly man with acute or convalescent COVID-19.

The V and J genes are TRBV4-3 and TRBJ1-3; D call uncertain. Trimming took 0 bases from V and 0 from J, leaving 6 bases between them. The CDR3 contains 15 residues. Germline CDR1 and CDR2: LGHNA and YSLEER. The CDR3 loop reads CASSQEASSGNTIYF. In DNA, the CDR3 is TGCGCCAGCAGCCAAGAAGCGAGCTCTGGAAACACCATATATTTT.

The rearrangement links TRBV12-3 or TRBV12-4 to TRBJ1-1; D call uncertain. V shed 3 bases and J shed 4 bases, with 6 bases lying between them. CDR3 length equals 12 residues. CDR3 DNA sequence: TGTGCCAGCAGTTTTAGTCGCACTGAAGCTTTCTTT. Translated, it gives CASSFSRTEAFF.